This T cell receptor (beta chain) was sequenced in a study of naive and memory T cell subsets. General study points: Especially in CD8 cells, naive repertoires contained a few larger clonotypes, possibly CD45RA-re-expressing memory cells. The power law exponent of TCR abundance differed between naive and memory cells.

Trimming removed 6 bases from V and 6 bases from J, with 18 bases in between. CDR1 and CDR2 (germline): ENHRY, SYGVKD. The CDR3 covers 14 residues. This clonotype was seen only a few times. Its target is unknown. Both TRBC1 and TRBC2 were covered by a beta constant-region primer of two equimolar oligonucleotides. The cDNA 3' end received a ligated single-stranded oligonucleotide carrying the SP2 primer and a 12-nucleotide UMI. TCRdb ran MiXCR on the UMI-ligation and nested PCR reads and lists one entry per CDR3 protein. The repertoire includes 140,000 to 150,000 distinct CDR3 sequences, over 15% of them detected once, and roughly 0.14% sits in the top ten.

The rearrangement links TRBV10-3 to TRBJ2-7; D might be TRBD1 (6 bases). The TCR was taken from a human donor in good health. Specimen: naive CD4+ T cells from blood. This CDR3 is CAISSPGQTFEQYF. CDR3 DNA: TGTGCCATCAGCTCACCCGGACAGACTTTCGAGCAGTACTTC.